This T cell receptor (beta chain) is from a study of blood T cell repertoires in COVID-19. Study overall: COVID-19 samples from acute and convalescent phases originated in the United States, Italy and Spain. The cDNA or gDNA used as material had been derived from T cells, B-cell-depleted T cells, or PBMCs.

Source study methods: Amplification of reference gene primers was used by the study to estimate nucleated cell counts. TCRdb keeps only in-frame clones here, not all; method: immunoSEQ multiplex PCR. D and trimming come from the DNA, and the V and J calls and clone size come from that table. The sample holds some 64,000 clones; over 75% are singletons and the top ten take about 3.2%. V was pared by 4 bases and J by 2 bases, with 6 bases of the junction left unmatched. In germline, CDR1 is MNHEY, CDR2 SVGAGI. The CDR3 spans 15 residues. What was sequenced was peripheral blood. This TCR derives from a middle-aged man with active COVID-19. This rearrangement joins TRBV6-5 to TRBJ2-7; 9 nucleotides agree with TRBD1. The CDR3 sequence is CASSSAGTGTYEQYF. The CDR3 DNA follows: TGTGCCAGCAGTTCGGCCGGGACAGGGACCTACGAGCAGTACTTC.